Sequencing of this T cell receptor beta chain was carried out in a study of PD-L1 blockade in urothelial cancer. Across the whole study: After treatment start, blood was analyzed at 3 weeks (second dose) and at 6 weeks.

Time point denoted: pretreatment peripheral blood. PCRs each included synthetic TCR analog templates spiked in. Libraries were prepared by immunoSEQ multiplex PCR; TCRdb keeps only in-frame clonotypes and omits some of them. The sample contains 95,000 or so clones, about nine tenths of which appear only once. Germline CDR1 reads MNHNS; CDR2 reads SASEGT. The CDR3 extends over 13 amino acids. This chain links TRBV6-1 with TRBJ2-5; D perhaps matches TRBD1 (6 bases). The J call is doubtful: the DNA matches TRBJ2-7 better. The source was PBMCs, collected around atezolizumab (anti-PD-L1) treatment. The sequence was obtained from a man aged 55 to 70 with urothelial cancer. For the CDR3, the DNA is TGTGCCAGCAGTCTTGCCAGGGGCTACGAGCAGTACTTC. It specifies CASSLARGYEQYF.